Below are 22 T cell receptor beta chains sequenced from a single sample in a study of T-cell reconstitution after alpha-beta-depleted transplantation in children. Using unique molecular identifiers, the investigators prepared the TCRbeta library. One entry per CDR3 protein, called by TCRdb with MiXCR from the PCR reads. Of thousands of distinct CDR3 sequences in the sample, about 28% are singletons; the top ten hold 55% to 65%. The source was PBMCs, mostly from graft donor cells, collected 60 days after TCRalphabeta/CD19-depleted stem cell transplant. These TCRs come from a male patient between 2 and 15 years old who had a stem cell transplant for acute myeloid leukemia, so the T cells may come from the graft donor.

This clonotype came up many times. The CDR3 DNA follows: TGTGCCAGCAGCTTCCGCCAGTACACTGAAGCTTTCTTT. Its protein product is CASSFRQYTEAFF. The chain carries TRBV7-3 and TRBJ1-1; no clear D gene. This CDR3 spans 13 amino acids. CDR1 and CDR2 from the germline V gene are SGHTA and FQGTGA. The V end lost 3 bases, the J end lost 3 bases, and 8 bases lay between the germline ends.

This clonotype appeared many times. The chain joins TRBV18 to TRBJ1-5; 9 nucleotides align to TRBD1. The CDR3 length is 16 residues. V lost 1 base and J lost 6; bases outside the gene matches: 7. Germline V lookup: CDR1 KGHSH, CDR2 LQKENI. The CDR3 DNA reads TGTGCCAGCTCACCACTACAGGGGGCGATTGTTCAGCCCCAGCATTTT. Encoded protein: CASSPLQGAIVQPQHF.

The CDR3 protein is CARSPAGENTEAFF. As DNA, the CDR3 is TGTGCCAGGAGCCCCGCGGGGGAGAACACTGAAGCTTTCTTT. This chain connects TRBV5-3 to TRBJ1-1; a possible D gene is TRBD1 (5 bases). TRBV5-3 is an ORF for which the function is uncertain. Trimming removed 8 bases at V and 1 base at J, with 15 bases between. This CDR3 spans 14 amino acids.

This clonotype was counted ten times or more. CDR3 sequence reads: CSVALAGVSETQYF. Here the CDR3 DNA reads TGCAGCGTTGCACTAGCGGGAGTTTCGGAGACCCAGTACTTC. This rearrangement joins TRBV29-1 to TRBJ2-5; 11 bases fit TRBD2. This CDR3 comprises 14 residues. Trimming cost V 4 bases and J 5 bases; bases outside gene matches: 6. Germline assignment: CDR1 SQVTM and CDR2 ANQGSEA.

V usage is TRBV11-2 and J usage is TRBJ1-3; the D is unclear. Looked up from germline, CDR1 is SGHAT and CDR2 is FQNNGV. The germline V and J ends were trimmed by 1 base and 3 bases, with 19 bases remaining between them. The CDR3 loop spans 18 amino acids. DNA of the CDR3: TGTGCCAGCAGCTTAGGCCATTGGCGTGTAAGTGATGGAAACACCATATATTTT. This gives the protein CASSLGHWRVSDGNTIYF. Variable domain in full (rest from reference TRBV11-2 and TRBJ1-3): EAGVAQSPRYKIIEKRQSVAFWCNPISGHATLYWYQQILGQGPKLLIQFQNNGVVDDSQLPKDRFSAERLKGVDSTLKIQPAKLEDSAVYLCASSLGHWRVSDGNTIYFGEGSWLTVV.

This chain links TRBV9 with TRBJ2-1; no definite D call. Germline V gives CDR1 SGDLS, CDR2 YYNGEE. This CDR3 spans 14 amino acids. Trimming removed 0 bases at V and 3 bases at J, with 7 bases between. As DNA, the CDR3 is TGTGCCAGCAGCGTAGAGGAGTACTACAATGAGCAGTTCTTC. As protein: CASSVEEYYNEQFF.

A few counts support this clonotype. This rearrangement joins TRBV7-9 to TRBJ2-3; tentative D call: TRBD2 (6 bases). V was cut by 6 bases and J by 4 bases, with 20 bases left in between. The CDR3 contains 16 residues. Per the germline V gene, CDR1 is SEHNR and CDR2 is FQNEAQ (reference sequence). CDR3: CASRVPGGPGADTQYF. The CDR3, as DNA: TGTGCCAGCAGAGTCCCCGGAGGGCCGGGCGCAGATACGCAGTATTTT.

Only a few counts were recorded for this clonotype. The chain has TRBV4-1 and TRBJ2-1; 7 nucleotides align to TRBD1. The germline CDR1 and CDR2 sequences are MGHRA and YSYEKL. The CDR3 extends over 20 amino acids. The J segment lost 6 bases and the V segment lost 4 bases, leaving 24 bases of the junction unmatched. CDR3 nucleotides: TGCGCCAGCAGCCCATCCCCGGACAGGCTACAAAAAAGCGGTTTCAATGAGCAGTTCTTC. The encoded protein is CASSPSPDRLQKSGFNEQFF.

This clonotype showed up many times. This sequence joins TRBV29-1 and TRBJ1-4; D remains ambiguous. Deletions cut 0 bases from V and 0 bases from J, with 11 bases between. CDR1 and CDR2 from the germline V gene are SQVTM and ANQGSEA. The CDR3 runs 16 residues. For the CDR3, the DNA is TGCAGCGTTGAAGATCATACAGATCCAACTAATGAAAAACTGTTTTTT. As protein: CSVEDHTDPTNEKLFF.

This clonotype was seen repeatedly, ten times or more. The V and J genes are TRBV7-9 and TRBJ2-1; TRBD1 is a possible D gene (5 bases). Trimming shortened V by 0 bases and J by 8 bases, and 20 bases separated the two germline ends. Germline V gene sequence: CDR1 SEHNR, CDR2 FQNEAQ (reference sequence). The CDR3 is made up of 17 amino acids. The CDR3 bases are TGTGCCAGCAGCTTAGCCCTGACACAGACAGCTGGCTATGAGCAGTTCTTC. Its translation: CASSLALTQTAGYEQFF.

CDR3 sequence: CASRETGRNTEAFF. Here the CDR3 DNA reads TGTGCCAGCAGGGAAACAGGGAGGAACACTGAAGCTTTCTTT. The chain is built from TRBV28 and TRBJ1-1, with D possibly being TRBD1 (6 bases). Looked up from germline, CDR1 is MDHEN and CDR2 is SYDVKM. The CDR3 is made up of 14 amino acids. Trimming left V 6 bases short and J 1 base short, with 12 bases between.

By its share, this clonotype is large. The chain joins TRBV5-1 to TRBJ2-3; the D gene is possibly TRBD1 (5 bases). Germline CDR1 reads SGHRS; CDR2 reads YFSETQ. The CDR3 spans 13 residues. V was clipped by 0 bases and J by 3 bases, with 5 bases between them. Here the CDR3 reads CASSLGQTDTQYF. Written as DNA, the CDR3 is TGCGCCAGCAGCTTGGGACAGACAGATACGCAGTATTTT.

This clonotype was seen at least ten times. The rearrangement links TRBV6-5 to TRBJ2-1, with D unresolved. The CDR3 covers 11 residues. Per germline, CDR1 MNHEY and CDR2 SVGAGI. Between the trimmed V and J ends, which lost 4 bases and 8 bases, there was a span of 6 bases. CDR3 nucleotides: TGTGCCAGCAGTTTTTACGATGAGCAGTTCTTC. This translates into CASSFYDEQFF.

This clonotype showed up many times. The rearrangement links TRBV4-1 to TRBJ2-1; 10 bases map to TRBD2. This CDR3 comprises 16 residues. Germline V lookup: CDR1 MGHRA, CDR2 YSYEKL. Germline trimming cut 0 bases from V and 5 bases from J; bases unmatched to any gene: 4. The CDR3 reads CASSQDSLAGDNEQFF. CDR3 DNA sequence: TGCGCCAGCAGCCAAGATAGCCTAGCGGGGGACAATGAGCAGTTCTTC.

This clonotype was picked up many times. The V and J genes are TRBV7-9 and TRBJ2-1, with no clear D. Trimming left V 1 base short and J 6 bases short, with 7 bases between. Germline CDR1 is SEHNR and CDR2 is FQNEAQ (reference sequence). CDR3 length: 13 amino acids. CDR3 nucleotides: TGTGCCAGCAGCTTAGTTTCACGCAATGAGCAGTTCTTC. Encoded protein: CASSLVSRNEQFF.

The sample holds many counts of this clonotype. The rearrangement uses TRBV6-5 and TRBJ2-1; TRBD1 might be the D (6 bases). This CDR3 has 13 residues. V gave up 6 bases and J gave up 3 bases, with 9 bases separating them. Germline V lookup: CDR1 MNHEY, CDR2 SVGAGI. The CDR3 DNA reads as TGTGCCAGCAGCCTGGACAGCTACAATGAGCAGTTCTTC. Residues: CASSLDSYNEQFF.

This clonotype was seen repeatedly, ten times or more. V and J are TRBV20-1 and TRBJ1-1; TRBD1 matches 7 bases. This CDR3 has 14 residues. Germline V gives CDR1 DFQATT, CDR2 SNEGSKA (reference sequence). V lost 6 bases to trimming and J lost 3 bases; unmatched junction nucleotides: 10. The CDR3, as DNA: TGCAGTGCCCGCCGGGAGGGGGCCCACACTGAAGCTTTCTTT. Amino acid sequence: CSARREGAHTEAFF.

This clonotype was observed at least ten times. This may stem from a read error, because a much larger clone lies one nucleotide away. V usage is TRBV4-2 and J usage is TRBJ2-1; D ambiguous. The germline V gene has CDR1 LGHNA and CDR2 YNFKEQ. The CDR3 totals 15 residues. Trimming pared 4 bases from V and 1 base from J, leaving 11 bases between. The DNA of the CDR3 is TGTGCCAGCAGCCCTGGGCCCTTGTCCTACAATGAGCAGTTCTTC. Its translation: CASSPGPLSYNEQFF.

Sample share makes this clonotype medium-sized. The chain uses TRBV6-6 and TRBJ2-3; D tentatively reads TRBD1 or TRBD2 (5 bases each). The CDR3 is made up of 15 amino acids. Germline V lookup: CDR1 MNHNY, CDR2 SVGAGI (reference sequence). The V end lost 5 bases, the J end lost 4 bases, and 16 bases lay between the germline ends. CDR3 DNA sequence: TGTGCCAGCAGTCCGACCGGGACGGACTCAGATACGCAGTATTTT. Protein product: CASSPTGTDSDTQYF.

A word on this clonotype: A much larger clone sits a single nucleotide away, making a read error possible. The rearrangement links TRBV7-9 to TRBJ1-5, with D unresolved. The CDR3 runs 14 residues. Germline loops: CDR1 SEHNR, CDR2 FQNEAQ (reference sequence). In nucleotides, the CDR3 is TGTGCCAGCAGCTTAGGTCCCCCTAATCACCCCCAGCATTTT. Protein sequence: CASSLGPPNHPQHF.

The rearrangement uses TRBV12-3 or TRBV12-4 and TRBJ1-5; the D gene is possibly TRBD1 (5 bases). Trimming removed 6 bases from V and 1 base from J, with 10 bases in between. CDR3 size: 14 residues. The CDR3 DNA reads as TGTGCCAGCAGCCAGCAGGGCAGCAATCAGCCCCAGCATTTT. Translation: CASSQQGSNQPQHF.

In this sample, this clonotype turned up many times. V is TRBV7-9 and J is TRBJ1-2, with D perhaps matching TRBD1 (6 bases). Germline V gene lookup returns CDR1 SEHNR and CDR2 FQNEAQ (reference sequence). The CDR3 length is 15 residues. The ends were cut back, 5 bases at V and 8 bases at J, with 21 bases in the middle. The CDR3 here is CASSEDTGIFLGYTF. The DNA for the CDR3 is TGTGCCAGCAGCGAAGATACAGGGATTTTTTTGGGCTACACCTTC.